Detailed here is one T cell receptor (beta chain). Its antigen is not yet known. No base quality information exists; no much larger clone differs at one position. These data are taken from a study of blood T cell repertoires in COVID-19 (dated by TCRdb to 2020 to 2021). For the study in its entirety: The collaborator samples originated in the United States, Italy and Spain and spanned the acute and convalescent phases of COVID-19. The material from the prospective study consisted of cDNA or gDNA derived from T cells, B-cell-depleted T cells, or PBMCs. The dataset comprised deeply sampled blood TCRbeta repertoires from subjects exposed to, actively infected with, or recovered from COVID-19. The repertoires were made available in a free public database intended to serve as a resource for research on the immune response to SARS-CoV-2. Samples were obtained from the ongoing ImmuneRACE study (first 160 participants) and from some 1,300 subjects provided by 6 global collaborators. Sample metadata almost always included a de-identified subject ID, COVID-19 status, age in years and sex. Where available, HLA class I and class II types were taken from metadata supplied by the sample provider and were not determined by assay-based typing.

The germline V gene (reference sequence) specifies LNHDA as CDR1 and SQIVND as CDR2. Spanning cysteine to phenylalanine, the CDR3 consists of 14 amino acids. Only the CDR3 portion is preserved as DNA: 42 bases, with reading frame beginning at the first base. Trimming takes 0 bases from V and 5 bases from J, and the germline ends sit 9 bases apart. Study-wide conclusions, independent of this receptor: How much clinical and demographic metadata was included differed by source and by participant, and the metadata was provided uncurated.

At one collaborating source in Seattle, patients were enrolled during active infection and were followed longitudinally through the course of disease. Collaborating institutions collected whole blood in K2EDTA tubes following their own protocols. For TCRbeta analysis, collaborators shipped samples in one of three forms: frozen whole blood, isolated PBMCs, or DNA extracted from either of those sample types. The immunoSEQ Assay, a bias-controlled multiplex PCR, was used to amplify TCRbeta CDR3 regions from genomic DNA. In the original analysis: Within the assay, amplification of reference gene primers was used to estimate how many nucleated cells each sample contained. To quantify the absolute abundance of each unique TCRbeta CDR3 rearrangement, sequence reads were collapsed and filtered. For each sample, productive Simpson clonality was calculated as the square root of Simpson's diversity index across productive rearrangements. TCRdb took over this immuneACCESS table, retaining in-frame rearrangements with V and J assigned. Such tables are incomplete; in checked studies, under half of the missing clones stem from an unresolved V gene, and the remainder is unexplained. V and J calls and clone size are those listed in that table; D and trimming were worked out from the DNA. Across this sample there are approximately 170,000 clones, with 84% seen only once. Jointly, the top ten make up roughly 2.5% of the sample.

The sequence links TRBV19 to TRBJ2-3; no D segment can be confidently identified. Sample: peripheral blood. The clonotype originates from a woman older than 75 with COVID-19, enrolled during active disease. The DNA sequence follows: TGTGCCAGTAGTATAGATCTCACGCGAGATACGCAGTATTTT. The encoded protein is CASSIDLTRDTQYF.